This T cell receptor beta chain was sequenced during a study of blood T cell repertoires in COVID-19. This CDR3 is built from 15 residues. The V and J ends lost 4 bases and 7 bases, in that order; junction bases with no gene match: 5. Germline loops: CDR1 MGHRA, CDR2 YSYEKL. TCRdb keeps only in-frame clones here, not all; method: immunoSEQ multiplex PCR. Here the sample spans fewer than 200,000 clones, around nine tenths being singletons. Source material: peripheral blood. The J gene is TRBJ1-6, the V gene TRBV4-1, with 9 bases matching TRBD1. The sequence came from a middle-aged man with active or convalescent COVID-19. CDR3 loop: CASSPAGQGNSPLHF. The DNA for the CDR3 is TGCGCCAGCAGCCCGGCCGGACAGGGGAATTCACCCCTCCACTTT.